Reported below is one T cell receptor beta chain. Its antigen is unidentified. The sample is drawn from a study of CD8+ T cells in alopecia areata. Broader study findings: In scalp, tofacitinib significantly decreased clonality and expanded CD8+ clones among the top 100.

V was clipped by 0 bases and J by 10 bases, with 10 bases between them. Germline V gives CDR1 MGHRA, CDR2 YSYEKL. The CDR3 is 13 residues long. Extraction and reverse transcription of RNA yielded cDNA as the sequencing template. Repertoires were generated with immunoSEQ multiplex PCR, while TCRdb's copy carries only in-frame clones and drops some. The table shows some 42,000 clones, with roughly 92% occurring only once. Sample treatment: oral pan-JAK inhibitor, 5-10 mg twice daily. The sample was CD8+ T cells sorted from blood, taken at week 24, from a patient treated with tofacitinib. The sequence derives from a human donor with alopecia areata. V gene TRBV4-1 combines with J gene TRBJ2-1; no definite D call. CDR3 residues: CASSQEGMWEQFF. The CDR3 region has the DNA TGCGCCAGCAGCCAAGAAGGGATGTGGGAGCAGTTCTTC.